Listed below are T cell receptor beta chains from one sample, sequenced in a study of cytomegalovirus exposure and HLA in healthy donors. Here immunoSEQ multiplex PCR was the method, and the copy in TCRdb shows in-frame clones only, minus some. The sample includes around 150,000 clones, approximately 85% of them seen just once. Input material: PBMCs. These receptors were taken from a girl aged 2 to 10 in good health and CMV-seropositive. Both conserved end residues are part of each CDR3. D genes are given only for firm matches. Size values are once, few and many counts, or a class for expanded clones, and some rows have none.

J | size | V | D | CDR3 | DNA
TRBJ2-7 | - | TRBV6-1 | TRBD1 | CASRTGGVRNEQYF | TGTGCCAGCCGAACAGGGGGAGTGAGGAACGAGCAGTACTTC
TRBJ2-3 | - | TRBV27 | - | CASSAGRVLTDTQYF | TGTGCCAGCAGTGCGGGGCGGGTTCTCACAGATACGCAGTATTTT
TRBJ2-2 | - | TRBV27 | TRBD2 | CASRLAGAAGELFF | TGTGCCAGTCGACTAGCGGGAGCCGCCGGGGAGCTGTTTTTT
TRBJ2-6 | - | TRBV30 | - | CAWSTHLPQGSVSGANVLTF | TGTGCCTGGAGTACGCACCTTCCACAGGGCTCAGTGTCCGGGGCCAACGTCCTGACTTTC
TRBJ1-1 | - | TRBV30 | - | CAWSVIGTNTEAFF | TGTGCCTGGAGTGTAATCGGGACAAACACTGAAGCTTTCTTT
TRBJ2-5 | - | TRBV5-4 | - | CASSLDSRETQYF | TGTGCCAGCAGCTTGGACTCTCGGGAGACCCAGTACTTC
TRBJ1-5 | few | TRBV27 | - | CASREQPYSNQPQHF | TGTGCCAGCAGAGAACAGCCGTATAGCAATCAGCCCCAGCATTTT
TRBJ2-3 | once | TRBV6-4 | - | CASITGITDTQYF | TGTGCCAGCATAACGGGGATCACAGATACGCAGTATTTT
TRBJ2-2 | once | TRBV5-5 | TRBD1 | CASSLAPDRGRTGELFF | TGTGCCAGCAGCTTGGCCCCGGACAGGGGGAGAACCGGGGAGCTGTTTTTT
TRBJ2-1 | - | TRBV6-4 | TRBD1 | CASSDGTGYNEQFF | TGTGCCAGCAGTGACGGGACAGGGTACAATGAGCAGTTCTTC
TRBJ1-5 | - | TRBV19 | - | CASSMTVFSGVETSNQPQHF | TGTGCCAGTAGTATGACGGTTTTTAGCGGGGTGGAGACGAGCAATCAGCCCCAGCATTTT
TRBJ2-3 | - | TRBV7-3 | TRBD1 | CARPDRGPTDTQYF | TGTGCCCGCCCGGACAGGGGGCCGACAGATACGCAGTATTTT
TRBJ2-7 | - | TRBV6-1 | - | CASSLNYEQYF | TGTGCCAGCAGTCTAAACTACGAGCAGTACTTC
TRBJ1-6 | - | TRBV29-1 | - | CSVSDGSSYNSPLHF | TGCAGCGTTAGCGACGGGAGCTCCTATAATTCACCCCTCCACTTT
TRBJ1-1 | - | TRBV9 | TRBD1 | CASSVGTGTEAFF | TGTGCCAGCAGCGTAGGGACAGGGACTGAAGCTTTCTTT
TRBJ2-7 | - | TRBV27 | - | CASSLYGDEQYF | TGTGCCAGCAGTTTATATGGAGACGAGCAGTACTTC
TRBJ2-3 | once | TRBV28 | TRBD2 | CASSPWRSGGTDTQYF | TGTGCCAGCAGCCCCTGGCGGTCGGGAGGGACAGATACGCAGTATTTT
TRBJ2-2 | - | TRBV4-2 | TRBD2 | CASSQDLPSGVNTGELFF | TGTGCCAGCAGCCAAGATCTTCCCAGCGGGGTTAACACCGGGGAGCTGTTTTTT
TRBJ2-5 | - | TRBV6-6 | - | CASRRDPDTQETQYF | TGTGCCAGCAGGCGAGACCCGGACACACAAGAGACCCAGTACTTC
TRBJ2-6 | - | TRBV19 | TRBD1 | CASSNRDRASGANVLTF | TGTGCCAGTAGTAACCGGGACAGGGCTTCTGGGGCCAACGTCCTGACTTTC
TRBJ1-1 | - | TRBV9 | - | CASLSKFTEAFF | TGTGCCAGCCTGAGTAAGTTCACTGAAGCTTTCTTT
TRBJ1-2 | - | TRBV28 | - | CASSFPGTYGYTF | TGTGCCAGCAGTTTCCCAGGCACCTATGGCTACACCTTC
TRBJ1-2 | - | TRBV11-3 | TRBD1 | CASSLWDRDLYGYTF | TGTGCCAGCAGCTTATGGGACAGGGACCTCTATGGCTACACCTTC
TRBJ2-3 | - | TRBV6-4 | - | CASSRGRGSTDTQYF | TGTGCCAGCAGTAGGGGCAGGGGCTCCACAGATACGCAGTATTTT
TRBJ2-2 | - | TRBV7-6 | - | CASSLLAEGGELFF | TGTGCCAGCAGCTTATTGGCGGAGGGCGGGGAGCTGTTTTTT
TRBJ1-5 | - | TRBV19 | TRBD1 | CASRPDRDSNQPQHF | TGTGCCAGTAGACCCGACAGGGATAGCAATCAGCCCCAGCATTTT
TRBJ1-2 | once | TRBV5-5 | - | CASSLDRRQGPYGYTF | TGTGCCAGCAGCTTGGACAGGCGCCAGGGCCCTTATGGCTACACCTTC
TRBJ1-2 | - | TRBV15 | TRBD1 | CATSRAGTGVDGYTF | TGTGCCACCAGCAGAGCCGGGACAGGGGTGGATGGCTACACCTTC
TRBJ2-3 | - | TRBV2 | TRBD1 | CASTLDRGNTDTQYF | TGTGCCAGTACTTTGGACAGGGGTAACACAGATACGCAGTATTTT
TRBJ2-5 | - | TRBV20-1 | - | CSGSRGETQYF | TGCAGTGGGAGCAGAGGAGAGACCCAGTACTTC
TRBJ2-5 | - | TRBV30 | TRBD2 | CAWSPRGGARMSGETQYF | TGTGCCTGGAGTCCGCGGGGGGGCGCTAGGATGTCAGGGGAGACCCAGTACTTC
TRBJ1-5 | - | TRBV10-2 | - | CASSGGLINQPQHF | TGCGCCAGCAGTGGGGGACTGATCAATCAGCCCCAGCATTTT
TRBJ1-5 | - | TRBV27 | - | CASSLGGWSNQPQHF | TGTGCCAGCAGTTTGGGGGGTTGGAGCAATCAGCCCCAGCATTTT
TRBJ2-1 | - | TRBV25-1 | TRBD2 | CASSSRKGSGIYNEQFF | TGTGCCAGCAGTAGTCGAAAGGGGAGCGGGATCTACAATGAGCAGTTCTTC